This is a list of T cell receptor beta chains from one sample in a study of human T cells and chemical hapten exposure. Using its own MiXCR run on the RACE reads, TCRdb lists one record per CDR3 protein. The sample includes 380,000 or so distinct CDR3 sequences, 4.8% seen only once; the top ten take 2% to 2.5%. Sequences were derived from whole blood, sampled in connection with sensitization to the hapten diphenylcyclopropenone (DPC). These receptors were obtained from a woman in her forties or fifties with alopecia areata. Some clones in this sample may be carry-over from other donors' samples. The CDR3 runs from the conserved cysteine through the conserved F or W. Each record gives: J gene, D gene, V gene, clone size, CDR3 protein, CDR3 DNA. D genes are given only for firm matches. A row's size may be missing; if present it is once, few, many or a size class.

>TRBJ1-1|TRBD1|TRBV28|many
CASSRDYRGEAFF
TGTGCCAGCAGCCGAGACTACAGGGGGGAAGCTTTCTTT
>TRBJ2-1|TRBD2|TRBV5-1|.
CASSPGLGDYNEQFF
TGCGCCAGCAGCCCAGGACTAGGGGATTACAATGAGCAGTTCTTC
>TRBJ1-1|.|TRBV14|.
CASSQGGLAEAFF
TGTGCCAGCAGCCAAGGGGGACTGGCTGAAGCTTTCTTT
>TRBJ1-2|.|TRBV12-3/TRBV12-4|many
CASSPPRADYGYTF
TGTGCCAGCAGCCCGCCTCGAGCGGACTATGGCTACACCTTC
>TRBJ2-7|.|TRBV20-1|few
CSAREIASPFPYEQYF
TGCAGTGCTAGAGAGATAGCGAGCCCCTTTCCGTACGAGCAGTACTTC
>TRBJ2-1|TRBD2|TRBV20-1|few
CSAAILLAGYNEQFF
TGCAGTGCCGCAATCCTACTAGCGGGGTACAATGAGCAGTTCTTC
>TRBJ1-1|.|TRBV13|few
CASSSPWGARNTEAFF
TGTGCCAGCAGCTCCCCGTGGGGGGCGAGGAACACTGAAGCTTTCTTT
>TRBJ1-5|TRBD1|TRBV12-3/TRBV12-4|once
CAGSLDRESQPQHF
TGTGCCGGCAGTTTAGACAGGGAGAGTCAGCCCCAGCATTTT
>TRBJ2-1|TRBD2|TRBV5-1|many
CASSLVASGVDEQFF
TGCGCCAGCAGCTTGGTTGCTAGCGGGGTAGATGAGCAGTTCTTC
>TRBJ2-4|.|TRBV2|many
CASSVDLAKNIQYF
TGTGCCAGCAGTGTGGATCTAGCCAAAAACATTCAGTACTTC
>TRBJ2-7|TRBD1|TRBV20-1|many
CSAPRQGYSYEQYF
TGCAGTGCTCCACGACAGGGGTATTCCTACGAGCAGTACTTC
>TRBJ1-3|.|TRBV6-5|.
CASRETGSGNTIYF
TGTGCCAGCAGAGAGACAGGTTCCGGAAACACCATATATTTT
>TRBJ2-1|TRBD2|TRBV4-3|.
CASSQGVAGVNEQFF
TGCGCCAGCAGCCAAGGGGTAGCGGGAGTCAATGAGCAGTTCTTC
>TRBJ2-7|TRBD2|TRBV7-4|many
CASSLAPLASSSYEQYF
TGTGCCAGCAGCCTAGCCCCACTAGCGTCTAGCTCCTACGAGCAGTACTTC
>TRBJ1-6|.|TRBV6-2/TRBV6-3|many
CASSYGQSNSPLHF
TGTGCCAGCAGTTACGGACAGAGCAATTCACCCCTCCACTTT
>TRBJ1-4|TRBD1|TRBV12-3/TRBV12-4|many
CASSLGAGGNEKLFF
TGTGCCAGCAGTTTGGGGGCAGGGGGGAATGAAAAACTGTTTTTT
>TRBJ2-7|TRBD1|TRBV27|many
CASSSQQGPYEQYF
TGTGCCAGCAGCTCACAACAGGGGCCCTACGAGCAGTACTTC
>TRBJ1-2|.|TRBV7-2|many
CASSLALRGIKYGYTF
TGTGCCAGCAGCTTAGCCCTCCGGGGCATTAAGTATGGCTACACCTTC
>TRBJ1-1|.|TRBV5-1|.
CASSLSEGAAEAFF
TGCGCCAGCTCGTTGTCTGAAGGGGCGGCTGAAGCTTTCTTT
>TRBJ1-1|.|TRBV10-3|many
CAISESTGPHRAFF
TGTGCCATCAGTGAGTCGACGGGACCCCACAGAGCTTTCTTT
>TRBJ1-2|.|TRBV7-2|.
CASSLAQRGTSGYTF
TGTGCCAGCAGCTTAGCGCAAAGGGGTACGTCTGGCTACACCTTC
>TRBJ2-3|.|TRBV3-1|many
CASSQVTLMSTDTQYF
TGTGCCAGCAGCCAAGTCACACTCATGAGCACAGATACGCAGTATTTT
>TRBJ2-4|.|TRBV3-1|many
CASSQEGRIQYF
TGTGCCAGCAGCCAAGAAGGACGCATTCAGTACTTC
>TRBJ1-5|TRBD1|TRBV5-5|many
CASSYTGTGSNQPQHF
TGTGCCAGCAGCTATACCGGGACAGGGAGCAATCAGCCCCAGCATTTT
>TRBJ2-7|TRBD1|TRBV28|many
CASSSRTGAYEQYF
TGTGCCAGCAGCTCACGGACAGGGGCCTACGAGCAGTACTTC
>TRBJ2-3|.|TRBV27|many
CASSPSWGTDTQYF
TGTGCCAGCAGTCCTAGCTGGGGCACAGATACGCAGTATTTT
>TRBJ2-7|.|TRBV6-1|many
CASSPGAAYEQYF
TGTGCCAGCAGCCCAGGGGCGGCCTACGAGCAGTACTTC
>TRBJ1-2|TRBD1|TRBV9|few
CASSTTRTGNIGGYTF
TGTGCCAGCAGCACCACAAGGACAGGGAATATTGGTGGCTACACCTTC
>TRBJ2-1|TRBD2|TRBV7-6|many
CASSSAGVYNEQFF
TGTGCCAGCAGCTCGGCGGGGGTGTACAATGAGCAGTTCTTC
>TRBJ2-1|.|TRBV7-9|.
CASSLPDNGGSSYNEQFF
TGTGCCAGCAGCTTACCGGACAACGGGGGAAGCTCCTACAATGAGCAGTTCTTC
>TRBJ2-2|.|TRBV6-6|few
CASSSLSGGTGELFF
TGTGCCAGCAGTTCCCTTAGCGGTGGCACCGGGGAGCTGTTTTTT
>TRBJ1-1|.|TRBV5-1|many
CASSSDTALNTEAFF
TGCGCCAGCAGCTCCGATACAGCGTTGAACACTGAAGCTTTCTTT
>TRBJ1-1|TRBD1|TRBV29-1|many
CSVDAGQGMNTEAFF
TGCAGCGTCGACGCGGGACAGGGTATGAACACTGAAGCTTTCTTT
>TRBJ2-7|.|TRBV18|many
CASSPRDEQYF
TGTGCCAGCAGTCCAAGGGACGAGCAGTACTTC
>TRBJ1-1|.|TRBV5-1|few
CASSLEGQRTVYTEAFF
TGCGCCAGCAGCTTGGAAGGACAGCGGACTGTGTACACTGAAGCTTTCTTT
>TRBJ2-2|TRBD2|TRBV20-1|many
CSASPGSGRAHGELFF
TGCAGTGCTAGCCCCGGCAGCGGGAGGGCCCACGGGGAGCTGTTTTTT
>TRBJ2-3|TRBD1|TRBV6-5|.
CASSRDRGSGDTQYF
TGTGCCAGCAGTCGGGACAGGGGGTCTGGAGATACGCAGTATTTT
>TRBJ1-1|.|TRBV18|few
CASSPRDLTNTEAFF
TGTGCCAGCTCACCCCGGGACCTTACGAACACTGAAGCTTTCTTT
>TRBJ2-2|TRBD1|TRBV2|many
CASTRDRGGTGELFF
TGTGCCAGCACGAGGGACAGGGGAGGAACCGGGGAGCTGTTTTTT
>TRBJ2-1|TRBD2|TRBV28|.
CASSSAASGRNGEQFF
TGTGCCAGCAGTTCTGCCGCTAGCGGGAGGAATGGTGAGCAGTTCTTC
>TRBJ2-3|TRBD2|TRBV2|.
CASSVYGAGGTDTQYF
TGTGCCAGCAGTGTTTACGGCGCGGGGGGCACAGATACGCAGTATTTT